The entry that follows covers one T cell receptor beta chain sequence. The data were taken from a study of cytomegalovirus exposure and HLA in healthy donors. It was with 60 Vbeta and 13 Jbeta primers that the PCR ran. Sequencing was performed with immunoSEQ multiplex PCR; in TCRdb, only in-frame clones are kept and a portion is missing. The sample has approximately 150,000 clones, about 70% seen once. The CDR3 length is 15 residues. J was trimmed by 5 bases and V by 1 base; bases with no gene match: 5. Germline CDR1 is SEHNR and CDR2 is FQNEAQ (reference sequence). The sequencing input was PBMCs. The clonotype comes from a male donor in good health and CMV-seronegative. V usage is TRBV7-9 and J usage is TRBJ2-7, with 10 bases fitting TRBD2. CDR3 residues: CASSLVLAGAHEQYF. The CDR3 DNA sequence: TGTGCCAGCAGCTTAGTGCTAGCGGGAGCGCACGAGCAGTACTTC.